This is a list of T cell receptor beta chains from one sample in a study of shared clonotypes between healthy human individuals. Clones were sequenced by immunoSEQ multiplex PCR, and TCRdb holds only the in-frame ones, with some missing. The data contain roughly 810,000 clones, approximately 96% of them singletons. Material for sequencing was naive CD8+ T cells sorted from blood. These receptors were collected from a man aged 25 to 40 in good health. The CDR3 runs from the conserved cysteine through the conserved F or W. A D gene is named only where the DNA matches it firmly. Not every row has a clone size; where given, it reads once, few, many or a size class.

cdr3_nt cdr3_aa j_call clone_size v_call d_call
TGTGCCAGCAGTTTATCCCTAACAGTGTCCTACGAGCAGTACTTC CASSLSLTVSYEQYF TRBJ2-7 - TRBV27 -
TGCAGCGTTTTACCAAACACCGGGGAGCTGTTTTTT CSVLPNTGELFF TRBJ2-2 - TRBV29-1 -
TGTGCCAGCAGCCTCCAAGACAGTTCCTACGAGCAGTACTTC CASSLQDSSYEQYF TRBJ2-7 - TRBV7-6 -
TGTGCCAGCAGTAGGGACAGTTCCTACGAGCAGTACTTC CASSRDSSYEQYF TRBJ2-7 - TRBV27 TRBD1
TGTGCCAGCAGTTCACCCGGAGGGCAGGGGAATCGTAGCGGGAGGACCATATTCTACGAGCAGTACTTC CASSSPGGQGNRSGRTIFYEQYF TRBJ2-7 - TRBV2 TRBD2
TGCGCCAGCAGCCATCTTGGCCGGGACATCTCTAACTATGGCTACACCTTC CASSHLGRDISNYGYTF TRBJ1-2 - TRBV4-3 -
TGTGCCAGCAGTGGGCCAGGGGGCAATGGCTACGAGCAGTACTTC CASSGPGGNGYEQYF TRBJ2-7 - TRBV25-1 TRBD1
TGTGCCAGCAGGCGTGGAGGGTATAGCAATCAGCCCCAGCATTTT CASRRGGYSNQPQHF TRBJ1-5 few TRBV28 -
TGTGCCAGCATGAACGCCATAGCGGGAGTAGTAGAGACCCAGTACTTC CASMNAIAGVVETQYF TRBJ2-5 - TRBV28 TRBD2
TGTGCCAGCAGCTTAGATATCCAGCGGATAAACAATGAGCAGTTCTTC CASSLDIQRINNEQFF TRBJ2-1 - TRBV11-2 -
TGTGCCAGCAGTTCTAGCGGGAGTATCTACGAGCAGTACTTC CASSSSGSIYEQYF TRBJ2-7 - TRBV28 TRBD2
TGTGCCAGCAGCCCTGAACTAGGAGAGACCCAGTACTTC CASSPELGETQYF TRBJ2-5 - TRBV13 -
TGCGCCAGCAGCTTCGTCATCTCGGGAGAGGAGACCCAGTACTTC CASSFVISGEETQYF TRBJ2-5 - TRBV5-1 -
TGTGCCAGCAGCTCCCCAAACGAGCGATACTACGAGCAGTACTTC CASSSPNERYYEQYF TRBJ2-7 - TRBV7-9 -
TGCACTCAGGGAAAAGGAACTGGGGCCAACGTCCTGACTTTC CTQGKGTGANVLTF TRBJ2-6 - TRBV5-1 -
TGTGCCACCAGCAGAGATACGGACCCCAGAGCGTCAGATACGCAGTATTTT CATSRDTDPRASDTQYF TRBJ2-3 - TRBV15 -